This TCR beta chain was retrieved from a study of CXCR3-negative and CXCR3-positive naive CD8 T cells. TRB cDNA was prepared as libraries by UMI-labeled 5' RACE. With the 5' RACE reads reprocessed, TCRdb shows one record per CDR3 protein and no DNA. This table holds approximately 49,000 distinct CDR3 sequences. Germline V gene lookup returns CDR1 MNHEY and CDR2 SVGAGI. The CDR3 consists of 15 residues. This clonotype originated in a human donor in good health. Some clones in this sample may be carry-over from other donors' samples. The source material was memory CD8+ T cells from blood. The chain combines TRBV6-5 with TRBJ1-5; TCRdb lists TRBD1, though no DNA is available to test this call. The CDR3 is CASSTTGGAGQPQHF.